The T cell receptor (beta chain) under discussion was sequenced for a study of blood T cell repertoires in COVID-19. Study-level background: T cells, B-cell-depleted T cells, or PBMCs provided the cDNA or gDNA that served as material.

CDR3 length: 15 amino acids. The germline V gene has CDR1 LGHNA and CDR2 YNFKEQ. V dropped 0 bases and J dropped 0 bases, with 5 bases sitting between them. TCRdb keeps only in-frame clones here, not all; method: immunoSEQ multiplex PCR. The sample lists 250,000 to 300,000 clones, about 90% occurring once. Specimen: peripheral blood. The rearrangement joins TRBV4-2 to TRBJ1-4; no reliable D call. This receptor was taken from a woman in her thirties or forties with acute or convalescent COVID-19. CDR3 residues: CASSQESPTNEKLFF. CDR3 DNA sequence: TGTGCCAGCAGCCAAGAGAGTCCAACTAATGAAAAACTGTTTTTT.